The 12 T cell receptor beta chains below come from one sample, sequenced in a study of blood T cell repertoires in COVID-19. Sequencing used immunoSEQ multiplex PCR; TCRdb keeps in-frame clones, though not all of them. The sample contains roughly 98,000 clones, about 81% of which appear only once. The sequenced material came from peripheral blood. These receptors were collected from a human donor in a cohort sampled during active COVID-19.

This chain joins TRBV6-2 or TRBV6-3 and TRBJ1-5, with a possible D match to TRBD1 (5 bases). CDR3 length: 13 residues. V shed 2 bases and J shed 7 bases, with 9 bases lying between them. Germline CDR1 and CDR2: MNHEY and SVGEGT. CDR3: CASSYRGGQPQHF. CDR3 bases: TGTGCCAGCAGTTACAGGGGTGGACAGCCCCAGCATTTT.

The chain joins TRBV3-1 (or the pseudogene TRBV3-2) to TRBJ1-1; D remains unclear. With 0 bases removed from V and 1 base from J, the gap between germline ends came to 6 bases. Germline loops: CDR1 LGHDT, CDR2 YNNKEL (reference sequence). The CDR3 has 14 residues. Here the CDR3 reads CASSQDMANTEAFF. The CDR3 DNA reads TGTGCCAGCAGCCAAGACATGGCGAACACTGAAGCTTTCTTT.

The CDR3 is CASSWAAGGYEQFF. The CDR3, as DNA: TGTGCCAGCAGCTGGGCAGCGGGGGGGTATGAGCAGTTCTTC. The rearrangement joins TRBV5-8 to TRBJ2-1; 10 bases map to TRBD2. Per germline, CDR1 SGHTS and CDR2 YDEGEE. The length of the CDR3 is 14 residues. Trimming cost V 3 bases and J 8 bases; bases outside gene matches: 5.

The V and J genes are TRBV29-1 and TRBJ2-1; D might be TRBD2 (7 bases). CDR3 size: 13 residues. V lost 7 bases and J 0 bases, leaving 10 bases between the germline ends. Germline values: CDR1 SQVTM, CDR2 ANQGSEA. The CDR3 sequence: CSAGGFSYNEQFF. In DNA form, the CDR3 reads TGCAGCGCGGGGGGCTTCTCCTACAATGAGCAGTTCTTC.

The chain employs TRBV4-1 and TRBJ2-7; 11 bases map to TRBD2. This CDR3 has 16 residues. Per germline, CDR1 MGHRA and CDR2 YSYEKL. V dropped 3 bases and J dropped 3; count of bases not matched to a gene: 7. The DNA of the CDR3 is TGCGCCAGCAGCCAGTCCGGGACTAGCGGACTCTACGAGCAGTACTTC. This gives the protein CASSQSGTSGLYEQYF.

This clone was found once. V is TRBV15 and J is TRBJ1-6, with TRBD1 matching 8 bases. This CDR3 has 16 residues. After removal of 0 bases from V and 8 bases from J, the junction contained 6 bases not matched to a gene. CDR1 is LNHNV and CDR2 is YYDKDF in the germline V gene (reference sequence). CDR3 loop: CATSRDYQDRDSPLHF. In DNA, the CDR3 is TGTGCCACCAGCAGAGATTATCAGGACAGGGATTCACCCCTCCACTTT.

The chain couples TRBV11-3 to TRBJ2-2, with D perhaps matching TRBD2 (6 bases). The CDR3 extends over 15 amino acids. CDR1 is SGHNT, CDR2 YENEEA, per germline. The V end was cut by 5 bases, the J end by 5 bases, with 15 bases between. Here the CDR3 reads CASSRTGTQTGELFF. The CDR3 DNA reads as TGTGCCAGCAGCAGAACCGGGACTCAGACCGGGGAGCTGTTTTTT.

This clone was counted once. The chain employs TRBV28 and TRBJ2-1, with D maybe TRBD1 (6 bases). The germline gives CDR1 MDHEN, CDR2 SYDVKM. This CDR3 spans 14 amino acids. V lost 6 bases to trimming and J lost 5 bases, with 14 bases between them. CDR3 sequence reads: CASRAGTPNNEQFF. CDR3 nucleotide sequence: TGTGCCAGCAGAGCCGGGACACCAAACAATGAGCAGTTCTTC.

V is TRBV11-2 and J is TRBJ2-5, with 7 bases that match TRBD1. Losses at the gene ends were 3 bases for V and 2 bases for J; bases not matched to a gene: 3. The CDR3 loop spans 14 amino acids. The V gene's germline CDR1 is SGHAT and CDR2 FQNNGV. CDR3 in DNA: TGTGCCAGCAGCTTGGGACAGCTACAAGAGACCCAGTACTTC. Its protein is CASSLGQLQETQYF. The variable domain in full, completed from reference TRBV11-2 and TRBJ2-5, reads EAGVAQSPRYKIIEKRQSVAFWCNPISGHATLYWYQQILGQGPKLLIQFQNNGVVDDSQLPKDRFSAERLKGVDSTLKIQPAKLEDSAVYLCASSLGQLQETQYFGPGTRLLVL.

DNA of the CDR3: TGTGCCAGCAGAGGTACAGGGAACAATGAGCAGTTCTTC. Protein: CASRGTGNNEQFF. The chain combines TRBV2 with TRBJ2-1, with D possibly TRBD1 on 6 matching bases. The CDR3 sequence is 13 residues long. From germline, CDR1 is SNHLY and CDR2 FYNNEI. The V end lost 6 bases, the J end lost 5 bases, and 11 bases lay between the germline ends.

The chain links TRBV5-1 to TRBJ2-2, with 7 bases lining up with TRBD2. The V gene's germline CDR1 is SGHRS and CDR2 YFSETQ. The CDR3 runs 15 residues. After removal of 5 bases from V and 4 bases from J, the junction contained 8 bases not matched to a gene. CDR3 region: CASSAGDAGTGELFF. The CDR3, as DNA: TGCGCCAGCAGTGCGGGGGACGCGGGCACCGGGGAGCTGTTTTTT.

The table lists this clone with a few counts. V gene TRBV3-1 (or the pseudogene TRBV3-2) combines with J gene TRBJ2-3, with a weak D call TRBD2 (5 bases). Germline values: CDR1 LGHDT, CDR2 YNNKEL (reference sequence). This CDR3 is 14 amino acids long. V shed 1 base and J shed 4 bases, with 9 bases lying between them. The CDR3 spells CASSQGGRADTQYF. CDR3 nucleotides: TGTGCCAGCAGCCAAGGAGGGCGGGCAGATACGCAGTATTTT.